Below, 28 T cell receptor beta chains from the same sample are listed, as sequenced in a study of T cell responses to AZD1222 COVID-19 vaccine (dated by TCRdb to about 2021). To prepare the library, the immunoSEQ multiplex PCR assay was applied. As stored in TCRdb, this immuneACCESS dataset retains in-frame rearrangements with V and J assigned. A fraction of the clones does not appear; measured against another copy, unresolved V genes explain less than half of the discrepancy, and the remainder lacks a known reason. Across this sample there are about 64,000 clones, with about 89% seen only once. The ten largest account for more than 6% of the sample. The time point label corresponds to: about 28 days (+/-7) after the second vaccine dose. The treatment or condition label of this sample denotes: meningococcal conjugate vaccine given as trial control. This sample comprised peripheral blood, obtained 28 days after the second dose of the MenACWY control vaccine. The source is an adult who received the MenACWY meningococcal vaccine as a control.

The chain joins TRBV30 to TRBJ1-6; perhaps TRBD1 as D (5 bases). V was shortened by 0 bases and J by 13 bases, with 16 bases between the two germline ends. This CDR3 is 14 amino acids long. The germline gives CDR1 GTSNPN, CDR2 SVGIG (reference sequence). In DNA, the CDR3 is TGTGCCTGGAGTGTTGGGACCGAGGTGTCCCCCCTCCACTTT. It specifies CAWSVGTEVSPLHF. Variable domain in full (rest from reference TRBV30 and TRBJ1-6): SQTIHQWPATLVQPVGSPLSLECTVEGTSNPNLYWYRQAAGRGLQLLFYSVGIGQISSEVPQNLSASRPQDRQFILSSKKLLLSDSGFYLCAWSVGTEVSPLHFGNGTRLTVT.

This clone was counted a few times. This sequence joins TRBV24-1 and TRBJ1-2; no clear D gene. CDR1 KGHDR and CDR2 SFDVKD come from the germline V gene. This CDR3 spans 14 amino acids. V was shortened by 1 base and J by 2 bases, with 7 bases between the two germline ends. The chain's CDR3 is CATSDFGRNYGYTF. The DNA for the CDR3 is TGTGCCACCAGTGATTTTGGACGGAACTATGGCTACACCTTC.

This rearrangement joins TRBV7-2 to TRBJ1-4, with D possibly being TRBD1 (5 bases). There are 15 residues in the CDR3. V lost 5 bases, J lost 7 bases, and 17 bases lay in between. Germline V lookup: CDR1 SGHTA, CDR2 FQGNSA. The CDR3 sequence: CASSATWGPREKLFF. CDR3 bases: TGTGCCAGCAGCGCAACCTGGGGACCCCGTGAAAAACTGTTTTTT.

This chain connects TRBV6-5 to TRBJ1-1; TRBD1 aligns across 7 bases. Germline CDR1 MNHEY, CDR2 SVGAGI. With V trimmed by 3 bases and J by 3 bases, 4 bases remained unmatched. This CDR3 comprises 14 residues. CDR3 coding DNA: TGTGCCAGCAGTTATGGTCAGGGGGACACTGAAGCTTTCTTT. This translates into CASSYGQGDTEAFF.

V and J are TRBV5-4 and TRBJ2-6, with TRBD1 identical over 7 bases. J was trimmed by 4 bases and V by 3 bases; bases with no gene match: 10. Germline V CDR1 and CDR2: SGHNT, YYREEE (reference sequence). This CDR3 spans 17 amino acids. In nucleotides, the CDR3 is TGTGCCAGCAGCTGGGGGACAACAGGGGAAGGGGCCAACGTCCTGACTTTC. It yields the protein CASSWGTTGEGANVLTF.

The chain has TRBV7-2 and TRBJ1-2; perhaps TRBD1 as D (5 bases). Germline lookup yields CDR1 SGHTA and CDR2 FQGNSA. V shed 4 bases and J shed 8 bases, with 11 bases lying between them. The CDR3 spans 12 residues. As DNA, the CDR3 is TGTGCCAGCAGCTCCCCGTGGGGGGGCTACACCTTC. Protein product: CASSSPWGGYTF. The full variable domain, with the rest looked up from reference TRBV7-2 and TRBJ1-2, is GAGVSQSPSNKVTEKGKDVELRCDPISGHTALYWYRQSLGQGLEFLIYFQGNSAPDKSGLPSDRFSAERTGGSVSTLTIQRTQQEDSAVYLCASSSPWGGYTFGSGTRLTVV.

The gene calls are TRBV29-1 and TRBJ2-2; 8 bases align to TRBD1. J lost 4 bases, V lost 8 bases, and 9 bases had no gene match. The CDR3 is made up of 14 amino acids. The germline V gene encodes CDR1 SQVTM and CDR2 ANQGSEA. The CDR3 DNA reads TGCAGCACCAGGGAGACAGGGGCCACCGGGGAGCTGTTTTTT. It codes for CSTRETGATGELFF.

This clone was seen only once. V usage is TRBV20-1 and J usage is TRBJ2-7; D uncertain. CDR1 is DFQATT and CDR2 is SNEGSKA in the germline V gene (reference sequence). V lost 5 bases and J lost 6, with 11 bases in between. This CDR3 is 11 amino acids long. CDR3: CSAVEVGEQYF. CDR3 nucleotides: TGCAGTGCTGTCGAAGTAGGCGAGCAGTACTTC.

V is TRBV6-1 and J is TRBJ1-5; no reliable D call. V lost 5 bases and J lost 2, with 10 bases in between. The length of the CDR3 is 14 residues. Germline CDR1 reads MNHNS; CDR2 reads SASEGT. The CDR3 DNA sequence: TGTGCCAGCAGTTCCCCGTCTGGCAATCAGCCCCAGCATTTT. As protein: CASSSPSGNQPQHF.

This chain joins TRBV19 and TRBJ2-5, with D unresolved. Germline V gene data show CDR1 as LNHDA and CDR2 as SQIVND (reference sequence). V lost 3 bases, J lost 5 bases, and 13 bases lay in between. The CDR3 is made up of 14 amino acids. CDR3 protein: CASSIRGDGETQYF. In nucleotides, the CDR3 is TGTGCCAGTAGTATTCGCGGAGACGGGGAGACCCAGTACTTC.

The chain recombines TRBV6-5 with TRBJ2-5; 7 bases are shared with TRBD1. Per the germline V gene, CDR1 is MNHEY and CDR2 is SVGAGI. Trimming at V came to 5 bases and at J to 0 bases, leaving 3 bases not matched to a gene. This CDR3 spans 14 amino acids. The CDR3 reads CASSPGQNQETQYF. CDR3 bases: TGTGCCAGCAGTCCGGGACAGAACCAAGAGACCCAGTACTTC.

The genes are TRBV2 and TRBJ2-7; 8 bases align to TRBD2. CDR3 length: 14 amino acids. V gave up 6 bases and J gave up 6 bases; unmatched junction bases: 10. CDR1 is SNHLY, CDR2 FYNNEI, per germline. CDR3 in amino acids: CASRAGTRIGEQYF. For the CDR3, the DNA is TGTGCCAGCAGGGCCGGGACTAGAATAGGCGAGCAGTACTTC.

The chain employs TRBV6-4 and TRBJ2-2, with D maybe TRBD1 (5 bases). Per germline, CDR1 MRHNA and CDR2 SNTAGT. The CDR3 consists of 14 residues. The V and J ends lost 1 base and 7 bases respectively, with 10 bases between them. The CDR3: CASSDYDSVGELFF. The CDR3 DNA follows: TGTGCCAGCAGTGACTACGACAGCGTCGGGGAGCTGTTTTTT.

The V gene is TRBV6-6, the J gene TRBJ2-5, with TRBD2 matching over 8 bases. The junction had 3 bases not matched to a gene; V was cut back by 0 bases and J by 3 bases. Looked up from germline, CDR1 is MNHNY and CDR2 is SVGAGI (reference sequence). This CDR3 is 15 amino acids long. CDR3 in amino acids: CASSYSGGGKETQYF. CDR3 nucleotides: TGTGCCAGCAGTTACTCCGGGGGGGGTAAAGAGACCCAGTACTTC.

V and J are TRBV7-2 and TRBJ1-1; no clear D. The V and J ends lost 5 bases and 0 bases respectively, with 7 bases between them. The germline CDR1 and CDR2 sequences are SGHTA and FQGNSA. The CDR3 length is 13 residues. This CDR3 is CASSPEVNTEAFF. Here the CDR3 DNA reads TGTGCCAGCAGCCCTGAGGTGAACACTGAAGCTTTCTTT.

The chain uses TRBV20-1 and TRBJ2-7; D unclear. The CDR3 consists of 11 residues. Germline CDR1 and CDR2: DFQATT and SNEGSKA (reference sequence). V was shortened by 3 bases and J by 1 base, with 4 bases between the two germline ends. DNA of the CDR3: TGCAGTGCTAGCAGATCCTACGAGCAGTACTTC. This codes for CSASRSYEQYF.

V is TRBV13 and J is TRBJ2-2; D call uncertain. Germline CDR1 reads PRHDT; CDR2 reads FYEKMQ (reference sequence). The CDR3 is 13 amino acids. Trimming removed 1 base at V and 4 bases at J, with 4 bases between. The CDR3 coding sequence is TGTGCCAGCAGCTTAGTCGGCACCGGGGAGCTGTTTTTT. Protein sequence: CASSLVGTGELFF.

The chain combines TRBV28 with TRBJ2-2, with 14 bases lining up with TRBD2. The length of the CDR3 is 19 residues. Germline CDR1 is MDHEN and CDR2 is SYDVKM. The ends lost 6 bases at V and 3 bases at J; junction bases unmatched: 12. DNA for the CDR3: TGTGCCAGCAGCGAGACTAGCGGGAGGGCCGGAGAGTACACCGGGGAGCTGTTTTTT. Encoded protein: CASSETSGRAGEYTGELFF.

The rearrangement links TRBV28 to TRBJ2-2; D not certain. The ends were cut back, 5 bases at V and 1 base at J, with 2 bases in the middle. The CDR3 runs 12 residues. CDR1 is MDHEN, CDR2 SYDVKM, per germline. Here the CDR3 DNA reads TGTGCCAGCAGTCTGAACACCGGGGAGCTGTTTTTT. Residues: CASSLNTGELFF.

V usage is TRBV3-1 (or the pseudogene TRBV3-2) and J usage is TRBJ2-5; D is unclear. This CDR3 comprises 11 residues. Per the germline V gene, CDR1 is LGHDT and CDR2 is YNNKEL (reference sequence). V lost 4 bases and J lost 5, with 5 bases in between. Here the CDR3 reads CASSLLETQYF. In DNA form, the CDR3 reads TGTGCCAGCAGCCTATTGGAGACCCAGTACTTC.

V gene TRBV10-2 combines with J gene TRBJ2-1; the D is unclear. Trimming stripped 3 bases from V and 5 bases from J, with 17 bases between. This CDR3 is 16 amino acids long. Germline V gives CDR1 WSHSY, CDR2 SAAADI. The CDR3: CASSDPADRRDNEQFF. DNA for the CDR3: TGCGCCAGCAGTGATCCGGCGGACCGCCGAGACAATGAGCAGTTCTTC.

The V and J genes are TRBV18 and TRBJ2-5, with D perhaps matching TRBD1 (6 bases). Germline CDR1 and CDR2: KGHSH and LQKENI. Trimming stripped 4 bases from V and 1 base from J, with 13 bases between. CDR3 length equals 15 residues. Here the CDR3 reads CASSRSGAPQETQYF. DNA for the CDR3: TGTGCCAGCTCACGTTCAGGGGCCCCCCAAGAGACCCAGTACTTC.

V and J are TRBV29-1 and TRBJ2-7; D perhaps matches TRBD2 (7 bases). Germline CDR1 SQVTM, CDR2 ANQGSEA. V lost 3 bases and J lost 5, with 8 bases in between. This CDR3 has 11 residues. The CDR3 DNA reads as TGCAGCGTTGAGGGGGGGCACGAGCAGTACTTC. It yields the protein CSVEGGHEQYF.

The chain combines TRBV19 with TRBJ2-2; D may be TRBD2 (6 bases). Germline CDR1 LNHDA, CDR2 SQIVND (reference sequence). Trimming removed 8 bases from V and 0 bases from J, with 10 bases in between. The CDR3 runs 14 residues. The DNA of the CDR3 is TGTGCCAGTTCTAGCGAAACGAACACCGGGGAGCTGTTTTTT. It codes for CASSSETNTGELFF.

This CDR3 is CASRTISGGSEAFF. The DNA for the CDR3 is TGTGCCAGCAGGACTATCTCAGGGGGCTCTGAAGCTTTCTTT. This chain connects TRBV28 to TRBJ1-1, with 8 bases matching TRBD1. V shed 6 bases, J shed 6 bases, and the junction held 9 bases outside the gene matches. This CDR3 contains 14 residues. Germline CDR1 MDHEN, CDR2 SYDVKM.

J is TRBJ2-3 and V is TRBV14, with D hard to call. Germline CDR1 SGHDN, CDR2 FVKESK. Deletions cut 2 bases from V and 5 bases from J, with 14 bases between. The CDR3 contains 15 residues. CDR3 sequence reads: CASSQSGNHRDTQYF. Written as DNA, the CDR3 is TGTGCCAGCAGCCAATCTGGGAACCACCGAGATACGCAGTATTTT.

This clone has more than one count but fewer than ten. The chain joins TRBV6-2 or TRBV6-3 to TRBJ1-1; D is unclear. CDR3 length: 13 residues. Germline CDR1 MNHEY, CDR2 SVGEGT. V was pared by 5 bases and J by 1 base, with 8 bases between. The CDR3 DNA reads as TGTGCCAGCAGTCAAAGAGAGAACACTGAAGCTTTCTTT. Translated: CASSQRENTEAFF.

The chain uses TRBV27 and TRBJ2-2, with 12 bases lining up with TRBD1. Germline V lookup: CDR1 MNHEY, CDR2 SMNVEV (reference sequence). The ends lost 8 bases at V and 7 bases at J; junction bases unmatched: 14. The CDR3 consists of 17 residues. This CDR3 is CASLPLVGTGGIGELFF. DNA for the CDR3: TGTGCCAGCCTTCCCTTGGTAGGGACAGGGGGCATCGGGGAGCTGTTTTTT.